The rows below give T cell receptor beta chains drawn from one sample of a study of OX40 agonist ivuxolimab in advanced cancers. Libraries were prepared by immunoSEQ multiplex PCR; TCRdb keeps only in-frame clonotypes and omits some of them. The profile shows over 75,000 clones, around nine tenths of them singletons. The sample in question was CD4+ or CD8+ T cells sorted from blood, obtained in a trial of the OX40 agonist ivuxolimab. The receptors derive from an adult with an advanced solid tumor such as melanoma, head and neck, liver or kidney cancer. CDR3s include the opening cysteine and the closing phenylalanine or tryptophan. Each record gives: J gene, D gene, V gene, CDR3 length, CDR3 protein. A D gene is named only where the DNA matches it firmly.

TRBJ1-1 | . | TRBV6-1 | 12 | CASGGVGTEAFF
TRBJ1-6 | . | TRBV30 | 13 | CAWSVEGYSPLHF
TRBJ2-7 | . | TRBV7-2 | 14 | CASSLARQGFEQYF
TRBJ1-2 | . | TRBV18 | 15 | CASSPEVTGNYGYTF
TRBJ1-1 | . | TRBV12-2 | 16 | CASRLLTGHMNTEAFF
TRBJ2-3 | . | TRBV30 | 13 | CAWSGEGTDTQYF
TRBJ2-7 | . | TRBV6-1 | 12 | CASSLSLREQYF
TRBJ1-1 | . | TRBV2 | 15 | CASTYTRGANTEAFF
TRBJ1-3 | . | TRBV11-2 | 13 | CASSRFQGNTIYF
TRBJ2-1 | . | TRBV7-2 | 15 | CASSLYRERYNEQFF
TRBJ2-3 | . | TRBV6-4 | 17 | CATLFEEGQLPGNTQYF
TRBJ2-1 | TRBD2 | TRBV29-1 | 13 | CSVSSGPNNEQFF
TRBJ2-7 | . | TRBV7-3 | 15 | CASSLTHGGGYEQYF
TRBJ2-3 | TRBD2 | TRBV9 | 16 | CASSVGLAARTDTQYF
TRBJ1-6 | . | TRBV4-2 | 15 | CASSQDGGLPSPLHF
TRBJ1-2 | TRBD1 | TRBV4-1 | 17 | CASSQEVALTGLGGYTF
TRBJ2-2 | . | TRBV5-1 | 14 | CASSLPDVTGELFF
TRBJ2-1 | TRBD2 | TRBV9 | 16 | CASSVTGTSGYNEQFF
TRBJ2-2 | TRBD2 | TRBV7-3 | 17 | CASSSSTGLAGTGELFF
TRBJ2-3 | . | TRBV6-4 | 14 | CASSFGQSTDTQYF
TRBJ1-6 | TRBD1 | TRBV7-8 | 15 | CASSARTGNNSPLHF
TRBJ2-2 | TRBD1 | TRBV5-6 | 18 | CASSFFTLGTGSTGELFF
TRBJ1-2 | TRBD1 | TRBV7-2 | 16 | CASSLGGLGTDYGYTF
TRBJ2-1 | . | TRBV4-2 | 13 | CASSQGLYNEQFF
TRBJ2-1 | TRBD1 | TRBV5-3 | 18 | CARSSGQFNCFSYNEQFF
TRBJ2-7 | . | TRBV5-5 | 14 | CASSLEGIGYEQYF
TRBJ2-3 | . | TRBV19 | 12 | CASSMVTDTQYF
TRBJ1-1 | . | TRBV7-2 | 15 | CASSLTPGLNTEAFF
TRBJ2-2 | . | TRBV7-3 | 15 | CASSLDATATGELFF
TRBJ1-2 | . | TRBV11-2 | 14 | CASSLAPDTYGYTF
TRBJ1-1 | . | TRBV7-2 | 13 | CASSLTENTEAFF
TRBJ1-2 | . | TRBV11-1 | 13 | CASSLGLDYGYTF
TRBJ2-1 | . | TRBV30 | 11 | CAWSQGGEQFF
TRBJ2-5 | . | TRBV5-1 | 14 | CASSLQGNQETQYF
TRBJ2-3 | . | TRBV5-1 | 13 | CASSLDGSDTQYF
TRBJ2-2 | . | TRBV7-3 | 16 | CASSLTPAGLTGELFF
TRBJ2-3 | TRBD1 | TRBV14 | 15 | CASSQDRGWADTQYF
TRBJ1-5 | . | TRBV19 | 13 | CASSIRWREPQHF
TRBJ2-1 | . | TRBV7-9 | 10 | CASRGDEQFF
TRBJ2-2 | . | TRBV5-1 | 14 | CASSLDSFTGELFF
TRBJ1-1 | . | TRBV9 | 17 | CASSVGHEGGLNTEAFF
TRBJ2-5 | . | TRBV5-1 | 15 | CASSLANGAKETQYF
TRBJ1-4 | . | TRBV5-4 | 14 | CASSLKGTNEKLFF
TRBJ1-4 | . | TRBV6-5 | 15 | CASSYSTRGNEKLFF
TRBJ2-7 | TRBD1 | TRBV9 | 15 | CASSPRDRGLYEQYF
TRBJ1-5 | . | TRBV23-1 | 14 | CASSRGYSNQPQHF
TRBJ1-1 | . | TRBV6-1 | 17 | CASSEDEGVKGNTEAFF
TRBJ2-7 | . | TRBV19 | 13 | CASRRTDLYEQYF
TRBJ1-5 | . | TRBV6-1 | 15 | CASSKFSGSDQPQHF
TRBJ1-4 | TRBD1 | TRBV5-1 | 15 | CASSLMTGRNEKLFF
TRBJ2-5 | . | TRBV27 | 15 | CASRFNGGAGETQYF
TRBJ1-4 | . | TRBV27 | 11 | CASSPVGELFF